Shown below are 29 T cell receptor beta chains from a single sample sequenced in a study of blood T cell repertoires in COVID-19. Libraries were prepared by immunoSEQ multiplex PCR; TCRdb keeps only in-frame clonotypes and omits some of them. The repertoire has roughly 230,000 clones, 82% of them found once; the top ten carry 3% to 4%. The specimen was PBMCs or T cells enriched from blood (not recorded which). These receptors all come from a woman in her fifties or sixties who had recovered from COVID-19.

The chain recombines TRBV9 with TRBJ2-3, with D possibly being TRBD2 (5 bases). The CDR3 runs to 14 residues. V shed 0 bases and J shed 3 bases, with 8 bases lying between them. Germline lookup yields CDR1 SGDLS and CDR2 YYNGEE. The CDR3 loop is CASSVEDLTDTQYF. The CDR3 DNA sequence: TGTGCCAGCAGCGTAGAGGACTTGACAGATACGCAGTATTTT.

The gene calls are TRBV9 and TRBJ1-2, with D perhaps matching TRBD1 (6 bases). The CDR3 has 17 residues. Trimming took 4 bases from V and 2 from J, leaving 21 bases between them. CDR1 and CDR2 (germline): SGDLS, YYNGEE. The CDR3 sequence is CASSPLRTAPFNYGYTF. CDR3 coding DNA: TGTGCCAGCAGCCCCCTTCGGACAGCCCCATTCAACTATGGCTACACCTTC. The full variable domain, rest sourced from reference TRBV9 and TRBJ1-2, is DSGVTQTPKHLITATGQRVTLRCSPRSGDLSVYWYQQSLDQGLQFLIQYYNGEERAKGNILERFSAQQFPDLHSELNLSSLELGDSALYFCASSPLRTAPFNYGYTFGSGTRLTVV.

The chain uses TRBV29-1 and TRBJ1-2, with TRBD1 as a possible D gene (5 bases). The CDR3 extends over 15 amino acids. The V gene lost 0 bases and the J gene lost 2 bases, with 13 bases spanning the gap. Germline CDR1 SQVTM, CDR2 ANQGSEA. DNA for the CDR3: TGCAGCGTTGAAGATAGAACAGGTTCAAACTATGGCTACACCTTC. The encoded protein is CSVEDRTGSNYGYTF.

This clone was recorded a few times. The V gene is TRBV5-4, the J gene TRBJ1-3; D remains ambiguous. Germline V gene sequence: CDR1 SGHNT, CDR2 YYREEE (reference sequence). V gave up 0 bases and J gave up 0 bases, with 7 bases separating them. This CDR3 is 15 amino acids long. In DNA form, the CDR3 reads TGTGCCAGCAGCTTGGGGAGCCGCTCTGGAAACACCATATATTTT. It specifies CASSLGSRSGNTIYF.

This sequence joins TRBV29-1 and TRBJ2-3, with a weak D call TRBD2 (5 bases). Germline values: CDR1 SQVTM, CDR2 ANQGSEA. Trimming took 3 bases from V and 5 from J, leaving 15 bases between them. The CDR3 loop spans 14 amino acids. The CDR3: CSVDSVRRGDTQYF. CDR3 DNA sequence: TGCAGCGTTGATTCCGTAAGACGGGGAGATACGCAGTATTTT.

In DNA, the CDR3 is TGTGCCAGCAGCCTAGGCGTCGGACAGAAAGAGACCCAGTACTTC. Translating gives CASSLGVGQKETQYF. V usage is TRBV7-7 and J usage is TRBJ2-5; weak D call: TRBD1 (6 bases). The CDR3 sequence is 15 residues long. The V gene's germline CDR1 is SSHAT and CDR2 FNYEAQ (reference sequence). V was pared by 5 bases and J by 3 bases, with 16 bases between.

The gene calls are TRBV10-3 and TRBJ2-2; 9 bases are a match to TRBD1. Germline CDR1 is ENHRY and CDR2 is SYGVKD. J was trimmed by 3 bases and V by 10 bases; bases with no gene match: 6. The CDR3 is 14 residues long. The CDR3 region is CASTWTGDTGELFF. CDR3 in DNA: TGTGCCAGCACCTGGACAGGGGACACCGGGGAGCTGTTTTTT.

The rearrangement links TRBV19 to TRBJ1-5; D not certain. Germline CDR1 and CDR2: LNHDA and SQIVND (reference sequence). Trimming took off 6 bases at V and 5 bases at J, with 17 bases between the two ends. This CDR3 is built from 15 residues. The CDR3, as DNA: TGTGCCAGTAGAAACGACGGACGAGGGTATCAGCCCCAGCATTTT. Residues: CASRNDGRGYQPQHF.

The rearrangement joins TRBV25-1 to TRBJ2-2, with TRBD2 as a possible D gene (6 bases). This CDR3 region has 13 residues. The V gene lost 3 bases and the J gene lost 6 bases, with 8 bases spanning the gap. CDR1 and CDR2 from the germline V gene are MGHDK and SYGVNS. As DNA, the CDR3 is TGTGCCAGCAGTGACAGGGAGGCCGGGGAGCTGTTTTTT. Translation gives CASSDREAGELFF.

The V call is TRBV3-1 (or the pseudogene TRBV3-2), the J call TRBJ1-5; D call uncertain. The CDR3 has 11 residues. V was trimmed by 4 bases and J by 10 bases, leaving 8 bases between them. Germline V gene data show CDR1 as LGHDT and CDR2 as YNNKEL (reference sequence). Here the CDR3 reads CASSPPRPQHF. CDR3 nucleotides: TGTGCCAGCAGCCCCCCCAGACCCCAGCATTTT.

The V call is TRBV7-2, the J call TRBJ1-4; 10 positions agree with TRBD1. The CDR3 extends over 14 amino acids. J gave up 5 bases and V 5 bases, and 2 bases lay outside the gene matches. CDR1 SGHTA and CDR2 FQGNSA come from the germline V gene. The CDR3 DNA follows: TGTGCCAGCAGCCCGGGACAGGGGAATGAAAAACTGTTTTTT. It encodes CASSPGQGNEKLFF. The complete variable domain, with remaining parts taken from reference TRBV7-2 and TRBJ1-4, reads GAGVSQSPSNKVTEKGKDVELRCDPISGHTALYWYRQSLGQGLEFLIYFQGNSAPDKSGLPSDRFSAERTGGSVSTLTIQRTQQEDSAVYLCASSPGQGNEKLFFGSGTQLSVL.

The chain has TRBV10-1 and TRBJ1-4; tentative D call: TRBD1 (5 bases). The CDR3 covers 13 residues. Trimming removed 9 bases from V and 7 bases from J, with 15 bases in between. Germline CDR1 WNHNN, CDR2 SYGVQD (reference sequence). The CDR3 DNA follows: TGCGCCAGGGTGGTGTGTCAGGGTGAAAAACTGTTTTTT. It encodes CARVVCQGEKLFF.

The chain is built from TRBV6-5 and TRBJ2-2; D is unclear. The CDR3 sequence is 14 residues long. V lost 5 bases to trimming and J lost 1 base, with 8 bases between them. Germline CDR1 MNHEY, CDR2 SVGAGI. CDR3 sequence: CASSKRMNTGELFF. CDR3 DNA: TGTGCCAGCAGTAAGCGAATGAACACCGGGGAGCTGTTTTTT.

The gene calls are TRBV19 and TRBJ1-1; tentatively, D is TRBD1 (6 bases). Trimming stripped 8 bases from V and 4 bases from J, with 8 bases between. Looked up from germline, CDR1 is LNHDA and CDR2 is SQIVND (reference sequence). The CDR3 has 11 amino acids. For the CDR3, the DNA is TGTGCCAGTGCGGGGGCCACTGAAGCTTTCTTT. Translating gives CASAGATEAFF.

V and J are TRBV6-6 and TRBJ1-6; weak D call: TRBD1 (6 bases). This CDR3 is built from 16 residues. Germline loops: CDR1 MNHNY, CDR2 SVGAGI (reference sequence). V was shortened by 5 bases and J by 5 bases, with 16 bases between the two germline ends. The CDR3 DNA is TGTGCCAGCAGTGTACAACAGGGTTCCCATAATTCACCCCTCCACTTT. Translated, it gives CASSVQQGSHNSPLHF.

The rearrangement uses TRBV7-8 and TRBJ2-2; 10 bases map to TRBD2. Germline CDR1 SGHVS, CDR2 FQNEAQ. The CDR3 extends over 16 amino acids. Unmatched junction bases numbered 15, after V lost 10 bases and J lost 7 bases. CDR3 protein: CATKGRLAGVGGELFF. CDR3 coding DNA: TGTGCCACCAAGGGGCGGCTAGCGGGAGTGGGCGGGGAGCTGTTTTTT.

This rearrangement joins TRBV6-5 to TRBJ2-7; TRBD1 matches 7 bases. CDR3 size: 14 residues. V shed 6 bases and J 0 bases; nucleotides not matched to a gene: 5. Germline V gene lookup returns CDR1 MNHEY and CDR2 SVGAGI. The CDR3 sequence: CASRRQGASYEQYF. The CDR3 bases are TGTGCCAGCAGGAGACAGGGCGCCTCCTACGAGCAGTACTTC.

CDR3 residues: CAISESSGGLYNEQFF. CDR3 in DNA: TGTGCCATCAGTGAGTCGAGCGGGGGCCTATACAATGAGCAGTTCTTC. The rearrangement joins TRBV10-3 to TRBJ2-1; 8 bases map to TRBD2. After removal of 0 bases from V and 4 bases from J, the junction contained 5 bases not matched to a gene. The CDR3 totals 16 residues. The V gene's germline CDR1 is ENHRY and CDR2 SYGVKD.

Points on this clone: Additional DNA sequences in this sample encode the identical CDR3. The CDR3 coding sequence is TGTGCCAGCAGTTTTCAGGAGAACACTGAAGCTTTCTTT. Translation: CASSFQENTEAFF. The rearrangement joins TRBV12-3 or TRBV12-4 to TRBJ1-1; no definite D call. This CDR3 is 13 amino acids long. V was cut by 3 bases and J by 1 base, with 6 bases left in between.

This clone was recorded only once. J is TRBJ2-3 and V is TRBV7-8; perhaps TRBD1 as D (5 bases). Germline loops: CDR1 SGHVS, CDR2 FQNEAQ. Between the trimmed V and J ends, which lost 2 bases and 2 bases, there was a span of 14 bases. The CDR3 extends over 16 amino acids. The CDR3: CASSLRWAGNTDTQYF. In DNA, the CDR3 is TGTGCCAGCAGCTTAAGGTGGGCAGGGAACACAGATACGCAGTATTTT.

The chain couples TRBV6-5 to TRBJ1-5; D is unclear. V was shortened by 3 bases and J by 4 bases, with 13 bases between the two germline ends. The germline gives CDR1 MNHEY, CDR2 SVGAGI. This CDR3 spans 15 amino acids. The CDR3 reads CASSYVSSGNQPQHF. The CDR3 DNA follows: TGTGCCAGCAGTTATGTTTCTTCGGGGAATCAGCCCCAGCATTTT.

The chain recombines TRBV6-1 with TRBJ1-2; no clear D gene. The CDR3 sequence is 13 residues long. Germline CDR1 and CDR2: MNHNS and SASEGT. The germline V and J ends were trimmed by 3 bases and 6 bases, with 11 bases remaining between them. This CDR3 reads CASSESGRDGYTF. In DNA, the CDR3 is TGTGCCAGCAGTGAGTCTGGGAGGGATGGCTACACCTTC.

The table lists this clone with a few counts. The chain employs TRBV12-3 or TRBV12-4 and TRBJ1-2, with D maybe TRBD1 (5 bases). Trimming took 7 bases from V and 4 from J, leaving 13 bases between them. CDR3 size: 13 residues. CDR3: CASTSTRAYGYTF. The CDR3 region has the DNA TGTGCCAGCACGTCGACCAGGGCCTATGGCTACACCTTC.

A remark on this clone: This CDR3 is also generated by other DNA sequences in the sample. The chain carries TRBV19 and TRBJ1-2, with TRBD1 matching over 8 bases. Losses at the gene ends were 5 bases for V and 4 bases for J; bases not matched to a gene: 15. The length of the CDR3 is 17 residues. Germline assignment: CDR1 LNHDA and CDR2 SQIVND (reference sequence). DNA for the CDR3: TGTGCCAGTAGTCTACGACAGGGGAAGGACGATGCCTATGGCTACACCTTC. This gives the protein CASSLRQGKDDAYGYTF.

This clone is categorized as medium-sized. The CDR3 nucleotides are TGTGCCAGCAGCTTAACCGGGACAGGGGGAGATACGCAGTATTTT. It codes for CASSLTGTGGDTQYF. This sequence joins TRBV7-3 and TRBJ2-3; 11 nucleotides line up with TRBD1. CDR3 length: 15 residues. V dropped 0 bases and J dropped 5; count of bases not matched to a gene: 1. Germline V gives CDR1 SGHTA, CDR2 FQGTGA.

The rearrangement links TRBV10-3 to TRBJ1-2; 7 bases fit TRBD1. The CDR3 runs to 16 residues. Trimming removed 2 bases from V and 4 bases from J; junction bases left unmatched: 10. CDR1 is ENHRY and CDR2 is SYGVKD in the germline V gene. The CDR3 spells CAISENPTGVFYGYTF. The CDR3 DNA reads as TGTGCCATCAGTGAGAATCCCACAGGGGTATTCTATGGCTACACCTTC.

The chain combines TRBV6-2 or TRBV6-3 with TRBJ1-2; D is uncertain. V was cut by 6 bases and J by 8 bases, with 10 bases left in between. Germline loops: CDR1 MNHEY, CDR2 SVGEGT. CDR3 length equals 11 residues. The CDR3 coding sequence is TGTGCCAGCAGCCCCCTCAGGGGCTACACCTTC. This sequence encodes CASSPLRGYTF.

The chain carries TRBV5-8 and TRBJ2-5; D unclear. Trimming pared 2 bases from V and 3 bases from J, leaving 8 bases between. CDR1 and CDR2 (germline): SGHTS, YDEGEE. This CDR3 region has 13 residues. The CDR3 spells CASSFPGKETQYF. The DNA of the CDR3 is TGTGCCAGCAGCTTTCCGGGTAAAGAGACCCAGTACTTC.

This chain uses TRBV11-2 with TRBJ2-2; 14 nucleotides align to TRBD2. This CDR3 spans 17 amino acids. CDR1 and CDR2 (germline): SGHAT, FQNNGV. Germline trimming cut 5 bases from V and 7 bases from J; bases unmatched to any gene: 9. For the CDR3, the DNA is TGTGCCAGCAGCATCACCGCGGGACTAGCGGGAGTCGGGGAGCTGTTTTTT. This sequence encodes CASSITAGLAGVGELFF.